The clone carrying this TCR beta chain was observed a single time. This sample stems from a study of blood T cell repertoires in COVID-19. Original methodology: The authors estimated nucleated cell counts from reference gene primer amplification. Profiled with immunoSEQ multiplex PCR; TCRdb holds only in-frame clones, not every one. V, J and clone size were drawn from that table, and D and trimming were deduced from the DNA. The repertoire holds some 300,000 clones, with roughly 89% as singletons. This CDR3 region has 15 residues. The source of this sequence is a woman aged 50 to 60 who had been exposed to COVID-19. The chain has TRBV21-1 and TRBJ2-7; the table calls TRBD2, which could not be checked here. TRBV21-1 is annotated as a pseudogene. The material sequenced was PBMCs or T cells enriched from blood (not recorded which). The CDR3 bases are TGTGCCAGCAGCAAAGTCGGGGGGGAAGGGAACGAGCAGTACTTC. Amino acid sequence: CASSKVGGEGNEQYF.